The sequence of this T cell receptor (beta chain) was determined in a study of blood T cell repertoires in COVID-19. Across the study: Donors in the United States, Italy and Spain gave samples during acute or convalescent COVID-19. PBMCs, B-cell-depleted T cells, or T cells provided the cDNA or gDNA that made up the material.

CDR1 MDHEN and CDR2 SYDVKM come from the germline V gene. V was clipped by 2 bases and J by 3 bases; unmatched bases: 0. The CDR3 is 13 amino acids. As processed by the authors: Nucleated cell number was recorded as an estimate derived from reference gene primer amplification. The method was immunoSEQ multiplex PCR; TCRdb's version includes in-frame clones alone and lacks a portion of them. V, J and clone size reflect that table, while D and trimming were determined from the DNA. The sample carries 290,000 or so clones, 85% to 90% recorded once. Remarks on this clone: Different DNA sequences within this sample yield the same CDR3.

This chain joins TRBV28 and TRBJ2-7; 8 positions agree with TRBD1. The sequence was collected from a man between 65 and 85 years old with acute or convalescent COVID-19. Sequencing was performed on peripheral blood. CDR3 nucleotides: TGTGCCAGCAGTTTAACAGGGGGCTACGAGCAGTACTTC. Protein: CASSLTGGYEQYF.